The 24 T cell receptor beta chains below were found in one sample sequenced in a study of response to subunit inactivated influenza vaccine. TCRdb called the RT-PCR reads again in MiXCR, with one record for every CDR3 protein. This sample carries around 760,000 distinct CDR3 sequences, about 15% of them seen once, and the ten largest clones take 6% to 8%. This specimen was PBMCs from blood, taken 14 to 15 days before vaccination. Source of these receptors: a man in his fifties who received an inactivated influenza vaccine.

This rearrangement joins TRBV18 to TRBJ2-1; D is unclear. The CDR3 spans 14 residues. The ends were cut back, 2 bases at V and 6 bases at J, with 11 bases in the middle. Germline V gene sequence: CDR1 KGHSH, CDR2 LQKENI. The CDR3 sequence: CASSPGFGGNEQFF. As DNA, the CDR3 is TGTGCCAGCTCACCAGGGTTCGGCGGCAATGAGCAGTTCTTC.

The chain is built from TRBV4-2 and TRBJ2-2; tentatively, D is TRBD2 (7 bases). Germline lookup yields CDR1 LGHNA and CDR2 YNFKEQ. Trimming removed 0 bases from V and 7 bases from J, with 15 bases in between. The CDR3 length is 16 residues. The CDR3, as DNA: TGTGCCAGCAGCCAAGATCACGGGGGGCTTGGCGGGGAGCTGTTTTTT. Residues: CASSQDHGGLGGELFF.

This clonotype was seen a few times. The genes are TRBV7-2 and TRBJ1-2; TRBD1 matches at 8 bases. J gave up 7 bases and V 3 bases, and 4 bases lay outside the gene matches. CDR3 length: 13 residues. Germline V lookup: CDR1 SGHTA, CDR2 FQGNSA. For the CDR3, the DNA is TGTGCCAGCAGCTTCAGGGGGCGAAGTGGCTACACCTTC. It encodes CASSFRGRSGYTF.

The CDR3 DNA follows: TGCAGTGCAGGGTGGGACACAGATACGCAGTATTTT. Amino acids: CSAGWDTDTQYF. The chain couples TRBV20-1 to TRBJ2-3; D is unresolved. The germline V gene has CDR1 DFQATT and CDR2 SNEGSKA (reference sequence). The germline V and J ends were trimmed by 6 bases and 2 bases, with 9 bases remaining between them. The CDR3 loop spans 12 amino acids.

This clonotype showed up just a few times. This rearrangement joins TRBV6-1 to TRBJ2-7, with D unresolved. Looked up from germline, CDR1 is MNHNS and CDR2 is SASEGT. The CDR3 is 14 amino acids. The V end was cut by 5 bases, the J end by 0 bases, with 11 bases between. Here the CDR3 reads CASSLRVHSYEQYF. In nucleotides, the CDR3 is TGTGCCAGCAGTCTCCGGGTACACTCCTACGAGCAGTACTTC.

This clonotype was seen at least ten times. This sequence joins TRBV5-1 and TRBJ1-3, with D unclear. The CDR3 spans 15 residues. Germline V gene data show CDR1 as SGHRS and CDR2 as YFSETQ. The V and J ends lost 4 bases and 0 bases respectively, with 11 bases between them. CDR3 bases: TGCGCCAGCAGCGCGGAGACGGTCTCTGGAAACACCATATATTTT. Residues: CASSAETVSGNTIYF.

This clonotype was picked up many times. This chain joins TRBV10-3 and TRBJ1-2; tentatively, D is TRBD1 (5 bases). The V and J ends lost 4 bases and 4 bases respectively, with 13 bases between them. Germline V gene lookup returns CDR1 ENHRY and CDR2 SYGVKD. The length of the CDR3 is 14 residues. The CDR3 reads CAISVETDAYGYTF. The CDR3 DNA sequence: TGTGCCATCAGTGTTGAGACAGACGCCTATGGCTACACCTTC.

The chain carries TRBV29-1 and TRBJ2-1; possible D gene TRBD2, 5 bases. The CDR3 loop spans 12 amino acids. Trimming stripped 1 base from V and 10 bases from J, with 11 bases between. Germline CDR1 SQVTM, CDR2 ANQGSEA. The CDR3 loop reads CSVEGAGVEQFF. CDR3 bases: TGCAGCGTTGAAGGTGCCGGGGTGGAGCAGTTCTTC.

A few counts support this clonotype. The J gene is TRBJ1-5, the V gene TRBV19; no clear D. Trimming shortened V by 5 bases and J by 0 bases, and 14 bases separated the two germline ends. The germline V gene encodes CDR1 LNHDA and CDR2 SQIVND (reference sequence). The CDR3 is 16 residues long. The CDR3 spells CASSWYTLDSNQPQHF. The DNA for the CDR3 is TGTGCCAGTAGTTGGTACACCCTCGATAGCAATCAGCCCCAGCATTTT.

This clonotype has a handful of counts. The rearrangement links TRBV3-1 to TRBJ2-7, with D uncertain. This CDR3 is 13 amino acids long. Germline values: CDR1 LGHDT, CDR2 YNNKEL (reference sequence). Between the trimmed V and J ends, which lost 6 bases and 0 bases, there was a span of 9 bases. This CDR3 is CASRHHPSYEQYF. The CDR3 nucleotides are TGTGCCAGCAGACACCACCCCTCCTACGAGCAGTACTTC.

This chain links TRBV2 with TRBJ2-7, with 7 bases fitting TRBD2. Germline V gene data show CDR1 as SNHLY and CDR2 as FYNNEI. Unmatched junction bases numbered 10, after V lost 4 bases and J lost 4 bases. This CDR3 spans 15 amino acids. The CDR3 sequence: CASSGPAQRGYEQYF. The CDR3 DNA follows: TGTGCCAGCAGTGGACCAGCACAGCGGGGTTACGAGCAGTACTTC.

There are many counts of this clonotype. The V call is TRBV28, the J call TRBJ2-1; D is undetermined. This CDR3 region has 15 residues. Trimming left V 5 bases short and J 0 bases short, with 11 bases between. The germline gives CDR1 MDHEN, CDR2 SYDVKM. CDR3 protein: CASSPPKRSYNEQFF. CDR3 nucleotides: TGTGCCAGCAGTCCCCCTAAGCGCTCCTACAATGAGCAGTTCTTC.

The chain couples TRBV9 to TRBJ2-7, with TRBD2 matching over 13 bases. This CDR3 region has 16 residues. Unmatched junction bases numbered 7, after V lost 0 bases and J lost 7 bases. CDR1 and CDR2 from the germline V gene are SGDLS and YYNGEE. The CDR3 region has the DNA TGTGCCAGCAGCGTAGGAGGGACTAGCGGGGTACGGGAGCAGTACTTC. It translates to CASSVGGTSGVREQYF.

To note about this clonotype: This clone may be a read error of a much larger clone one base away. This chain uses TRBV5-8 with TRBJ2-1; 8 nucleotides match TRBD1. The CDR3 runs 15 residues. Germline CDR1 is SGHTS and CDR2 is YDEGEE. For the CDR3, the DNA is TGTGCCGGCAGCTTGGAAGGACAGGGCTACAATGAGCAGTTCTTC. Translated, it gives CAGSLEGQGYNEQFF. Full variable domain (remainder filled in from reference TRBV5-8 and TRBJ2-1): EAGVTQSPTHLIKTRGQQATLRCSPISGHTSVYWYQQALGLGLQFLLWYDEGEERNRGNFPPRFSGRQFPNYSSELNVNALELEDSALYLCAGSLEGQGYNEQFFGPGTRLTVL.

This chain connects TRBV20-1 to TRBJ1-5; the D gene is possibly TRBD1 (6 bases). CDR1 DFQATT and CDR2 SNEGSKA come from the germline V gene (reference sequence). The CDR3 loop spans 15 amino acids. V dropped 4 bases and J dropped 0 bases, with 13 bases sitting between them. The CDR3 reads CSAITQGYSNQPQHF. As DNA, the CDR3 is TGCAGTGCTATAACACAGGGTTATAGCAATCAGCCCCAGCATTTT.

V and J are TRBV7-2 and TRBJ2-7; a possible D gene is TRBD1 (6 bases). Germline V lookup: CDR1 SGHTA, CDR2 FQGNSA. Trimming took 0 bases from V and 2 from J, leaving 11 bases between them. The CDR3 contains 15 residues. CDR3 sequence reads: CASSLAAGDPYEQYF. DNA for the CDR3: TGTGCCAGCAGCTTAGCTGCAGGGGATCCCTACGAGCAGTACTTC.

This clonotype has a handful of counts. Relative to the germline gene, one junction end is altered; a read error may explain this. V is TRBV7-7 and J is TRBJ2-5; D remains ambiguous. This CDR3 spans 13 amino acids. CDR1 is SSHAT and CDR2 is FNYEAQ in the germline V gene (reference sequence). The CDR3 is CASSLNFQETQYF. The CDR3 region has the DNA TGTGCTAGCAGCTTAAACTTTCAAGAGACCCAGTACTTC.

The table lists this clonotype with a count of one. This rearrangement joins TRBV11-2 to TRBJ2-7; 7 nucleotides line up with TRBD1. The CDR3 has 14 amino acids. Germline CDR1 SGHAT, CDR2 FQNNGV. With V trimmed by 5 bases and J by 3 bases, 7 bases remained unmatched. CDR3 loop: CASSIGTVVYEQYF. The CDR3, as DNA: TGTGCCAGCAGCATCGGGACAGTCGTCTACGAGCAGTACTTC.

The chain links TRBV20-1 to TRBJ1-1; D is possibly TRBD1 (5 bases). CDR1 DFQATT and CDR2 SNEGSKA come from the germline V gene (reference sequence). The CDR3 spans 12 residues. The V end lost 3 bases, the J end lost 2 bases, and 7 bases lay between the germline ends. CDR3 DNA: TGCAGTGCTAGGGGGACTAACACTGAAGCTTTCTTT. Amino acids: CSARGTNTEAFF.

The CDR3 protein is CARLGLHLRRGATGELFF. The CDR3 nucleotides are TGTGCCAGGTTAGGACTCCATCTTCGACGGGGGGCCACCGGGGAGCTGTTTTTT. The gene calls are TRBV21-1 and TRBJ2-2; whether TRBD1, the table's D call, matches the DNA was not checked. TRBV21-1 is tagged as a pseudogene. The CDR3 runs to 18 residues.

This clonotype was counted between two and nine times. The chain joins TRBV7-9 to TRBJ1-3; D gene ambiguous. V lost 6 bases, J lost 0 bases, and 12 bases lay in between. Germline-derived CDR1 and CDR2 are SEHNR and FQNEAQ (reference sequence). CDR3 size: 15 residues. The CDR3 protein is CASSSPSSSGNTIYF. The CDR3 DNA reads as TGTGCCAGCAGTTCACCGTCTTCCTCTGGAAACACCATATATTTT. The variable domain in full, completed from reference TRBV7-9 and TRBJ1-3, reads DTGVSQNPRHKITKRGQNVTFRCDPISEHNRLYWYRQTLGQGPEFLTYFQNEAQLEKSRLLSDRFSAERPKGSFSTLEIQRTEQGDSAMYLCASSSPSSSGNTIYFGEGSWLTVV.

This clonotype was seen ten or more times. The CDR3 loop reads CSARPGGPNTGELFF. The CDR3 DNA sequence: TGCAGTGCTAGGCCCGGGGGACCAAACACCGGGGAGCTGTTTTTT. The gene calls are TRBV20-1 and TRBJ2-2, with a possible D match to TRBD2 (6 bases). Germline CDR1 reads DFQATT; CDR2 reads SNEGSKA (reference sequence). The CDR3 sequence is 15 residues long. Trimming pared 3 bases from V and 2 bases from J, leaving 13 bases between.

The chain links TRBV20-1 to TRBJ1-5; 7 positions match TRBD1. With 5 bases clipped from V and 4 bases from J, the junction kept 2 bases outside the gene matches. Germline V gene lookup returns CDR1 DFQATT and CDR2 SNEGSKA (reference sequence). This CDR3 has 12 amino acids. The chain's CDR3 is CSAGTANQPQHF. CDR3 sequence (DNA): TGCAGTGCTGGGACAGCTAATCAGCCCCAGCATTTT.

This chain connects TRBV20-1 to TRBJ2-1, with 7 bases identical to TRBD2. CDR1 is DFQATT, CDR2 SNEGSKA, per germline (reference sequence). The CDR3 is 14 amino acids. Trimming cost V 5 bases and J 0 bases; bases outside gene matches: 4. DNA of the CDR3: TGCAGTGCTCAACTAGCGCTCTCCTACAATGAGCAGTTCTTC. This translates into CSAQLALSYNEQFF.